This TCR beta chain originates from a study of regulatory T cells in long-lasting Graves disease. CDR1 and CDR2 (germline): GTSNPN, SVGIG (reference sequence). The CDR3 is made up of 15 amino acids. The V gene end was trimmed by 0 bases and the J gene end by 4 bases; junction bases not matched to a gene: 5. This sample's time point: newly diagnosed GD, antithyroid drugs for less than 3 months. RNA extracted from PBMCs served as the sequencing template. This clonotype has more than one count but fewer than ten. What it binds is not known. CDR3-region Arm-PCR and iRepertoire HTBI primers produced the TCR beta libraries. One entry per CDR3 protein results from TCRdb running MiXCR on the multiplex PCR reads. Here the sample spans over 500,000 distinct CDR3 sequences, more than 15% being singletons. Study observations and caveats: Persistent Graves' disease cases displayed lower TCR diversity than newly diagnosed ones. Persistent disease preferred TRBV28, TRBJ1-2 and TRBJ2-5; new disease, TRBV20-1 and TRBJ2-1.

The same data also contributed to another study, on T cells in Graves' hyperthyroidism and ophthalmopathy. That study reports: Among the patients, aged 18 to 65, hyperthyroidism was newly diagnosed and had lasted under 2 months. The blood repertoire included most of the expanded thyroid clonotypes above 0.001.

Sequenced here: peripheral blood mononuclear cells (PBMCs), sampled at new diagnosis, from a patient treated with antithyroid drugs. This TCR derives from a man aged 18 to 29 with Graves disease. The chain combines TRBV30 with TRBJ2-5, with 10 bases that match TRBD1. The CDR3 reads CAWSVRRTGGETQYF. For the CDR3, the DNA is TGTGCCTGGAGTGTACGCCGGACAGGGGGAGAGACCCAGTACTTC.